The 24 T cell receptor beta chains reported below all come from one sample, sequenced in a study of blood T cell repertoires in COVID-19. TCRdb keeps only in-frame clones here, not all; method: immunoSEQ multiplex PCR. The repertoire includes 270,000 or so clones, roughly 89% of them detected once, and 0.94% sits in the top ten. What was sequenced was peripheral blood. These receptors all stem from a woman between 35 and 50 years old who had recovered from COVID-19.

V and J are TRBV19 and TRBJ2-4; D possibly corresponds to TRBD2 (5 bases). Between the trimmed V and J ends, which lost 3 bases and 6 bases, there was a span of 21 bases. Germline V CDR1 and CDR2: LNHDA, SQIVND (reference sequence). The CDR3 has 17 amino acids. This CDR3 is CASSIWATGDSVNIQYF. As DNA, the CDR3 is TGTGCCAGTAGTATTTGGGCAACCGGGGATTCGGTAAACATTCAGTACTTC.

The genes are TRBV19 and TRBJ1-1; 10 bases line up with TRBD1. The J segment lost 3 bases and the V segment lost 4 bases, leaving 5 bases of the junction unmatched. The CDR3 runs to 15 residues. Germline V gene lookup returns CDR1 LNHDA and CDR2 SQIVND (reference sequence). The CDR3 region has the DNA TGTGCCAGTAGTAGAGGGACAGGGGATGACACTGAAGCTTTCTTT. It translates to CASSRGTGDDTEAFF.

About this clone: The sample contains more than one DNA sequence encoding this CDR3. This chain joins TRBV12-3 or TRBV12-4 and TRBJ2-7; TRBD1 is a possible D gene (6 bases). V shed 5 bases and J shed 6 bases, with 8 bases lying between them. CDR3 size: 11 residues. The CDR3 reads CASSKTGEQYF. The CDR3 DNA reads TGTGCCAGCAGTAAGACAGGCGAGCAGTACTTC.

The gene calls are TRBV3-1 (or the pseudogene TRBV3-2) and TRBJ2-4, with a possible D match to TRBD1 (7 bases). The germline CDR1 and CDR2 sequences are LGHDT and YNNKEL (reference sequence). Trimming removed 3 bases at V and 3 bases at J, with 12 bases between. CDR3 length: 15 residues. The CDR3 DNA reads as TGTGCCAGCAGCCAGGCGGGACAGTTCAAAAACATTCAGTACTTC. This codes for CASSQAGQFKNIQYF.

This chain links TRBV29-1 with TRBJ1-2; 9 bases map to TRBD1. CDR3 size: 11 residues. Germline CDR1 SQVTM, CDR2 ANQGSEA. The V and J ends lost 7 bases and 7 bases, in that order; junction bases with no gene match: 4. This CDR3 reads CSAQGAIGYTF. The CDR3 DNA is TGCAGCGCACAGGGGGCGATTGGCTACACCTTC. Combining the CDR3 with reference TRBV29-1 and TRBJ1-2 gives the whole variable domain SAVISQKPSRDICQRGTSLTIQCQVDSQVTMMFWYRQQPGQSLTLIATANQGSEATYESGFVIDKFPISRPNLTFSTLTVSNMSPEDSSIYLCSAQGAIGYTFGSGTRLTVV.

The gene calls are TRBV15 and TRBJ2-7; a weak D match, TRBD1 (6 bases). This CDR3 region has 17 residues. V lost 0 bases and J 5 bases, leaving 20 bases between the germline ends. The germline gives CDR1 LNHNV, CDR2 YYDKDF (reference sequence). Written as DNA, the CDR3 is TGTGCCACCAGCAGAGATCGAGGGGGTGGTACAGGAGACGAGCAGTACTTC. Its protein is CATSRDRGGGTGDEQYF.

This chain joins TRBV14 and TRBJ2-1; D unresolved. The CDR3 covers 13 residues. Per germline, CDR1 SGHDN and CDR2 FVKESK. V lost 1 base to trimming and J lost 9 bases, with 10 bases between them. The chain's CDR3 is CASSQVVASEQFF. The CDR3 DNA is TGTGCCAGCAGCCAAGTGGTGGCTAGTGAGCAGTTCTTC.

The genes are TRBV6-5 and TRBJ1-2; TRBD1 aligns across 9 bases. The CDR3 runs 15 residues. After removal of 5 bases from V and 4 bases from J, the junction contained 8 bases not matched to a gene. The germline gives CDR1 MNHEY, CDR2 SVGAGI. CDR3 amino acids: CASSLQRTGAYGYTF. In DNA, the CDR3 is TGTGCCAGCAGTCTCCAAAGGACAGGGGCCTATGGCTACACCTTC.

This clone has just one count. The chain combines TRBV3-1 (or the pseudogene TRBV3-2) with TRBJ2-1, with TRBD2 matching 10 bases. The germline V gene encodes CDR1 LGHDT and CDR2 YNNKEL (reference sequence). The V gene end was trimmed by 0 bases and the J gene end by 12 bases; junction bases not matched to a gene: 5. This CDR3 has 14 amino acids. The CDR3 DNA reads as TGTGCCAGCAGCCAAGAGGCTAGCGGGAGTGGGCAGTTCTTC. This translates into CASSQEASGSGQFF.

This clone has only a few counts. The rearrangement links TRBV27 to TRBJ2-7; D may be TRBD1 (6 bases). The V gene's germline CDR1 is MNHEY and CDR2 SMNVEV (reference sequence). There are 13 residues in the CDR3. V was trimmed by 6 bases and J by 2 bases, leaving 11 bases between them. For the CDR3, the DNA is TGTGCCAGCAGCCTAAACAGGGCCTACGAGCAGTACTTC. Residues: CASSLNRAYEQYF.

The chain recombines TRBV6-5 with TRBJ1-3, with 7 bases that match TRBD1. J lost 2 bases, V lost 2 bases, and 3 bases had no gene match. Germline assignment: CDR1 MNHEY and CDR2 SVGAGI. CDR3 length: 15 amino acids. CDR3 coding DNA: TGTGCCAGCAGTTACGGGCAGGGGGCTGGAAACACCATATATTTT. Protein product: CASSYGQGAGNTIYF.

The chain recombines TRBV3-1 (or the pseudogene TRBV3-2) with TRBJ2-3, with 9 positions matching TRBD2. The trim removed 2 bases at V and 0 bases at J, leaving 9 bases unmatched. The germline V gene has CDR1 LGHDT and CDR2 YNNKEL (reference sequence). The CDR3 has 18 residues. The CDR3 spells CASSQNILAGSSTDTQYF. Written as DNA, the CDR3 is TGTGCCAGCAGCCAAAATATCCTAGCGGGATCTAGCACAGATACGCAGTATTTT.

The rearrangement joins TRBV28 to TRBJ2-5; no clear D. V was cut by 2 bases and J by 1 base, with 11 bases left in between. The CDR3 has 15 amino acids. Germline V gives CDR1 MDHEN, CDR2 SYDVKM. This CDR3 reads CASSLPVPGQETQYF. Written as DNA, the CDR3 is TGTGCCAGCAGTTTACCCGTCCCAGGCCAAGAGACCCAGTACTTC. The full variable domain, its missing parts supplied by reference TRBV28 and TRBJ2-5, is DVKVTQSSRYLVKRTGEKVFLECVQDMDHENMFWYRQDPGLGLRLIYFSYDVKMKEKGDIPEGYSVSREKKERFSLILESASTNQTSMYLCASSLPVPGQETQYFGPGTRLLVL.

The V and J genes are TRBV3-1 (or the pseudogene TRBV3-2) and TRBJ1-1; 7 nucleotides line up with TRBD1. The CDR3 runs to 15 residues. Germline-derived CDR1 and CDR2 are LGHDT and YNNKEL (reference sequence). Trimming at V came to 4 bases and at J to 0 bases, leaving 5 bases not matched to a gene. CDR3 protein: CASSLSDRMNTEAFF. CDR3 nucleotide sequence: TGTGCCAGCAGCCTATCGGACAGGATGAACACTGAAGCTTTCTTT.

The chain is built from TRBV4-2 and TRBJ2-1, with 8 bases matching TRBD1. Germline assignment: CDR1 LGHNA and CDR2 YNFKEQ. The CDR3 spans 21 residues. V lost 0 bases and J lost 7; bases outside the gene matches: 23. The CDR3, as DNA: TGTGCCAGCAGCCAAGATCCCGGGACAGGCATAATCCAACCTATTTTGAATGAGCAGTTCTTC. Translating it yields CASSQDPGTGIIQPILNEQFF.

The chain couples TRBV28 to TRBJ2-1; TRBD1 might be the D (6 bases). The CDR3 has 13 residues. Germline CDR1 MDHEN, CDR2 SYDVKM. Trimming shortened V by 7 bases and J by 6 bases, and 13 bases separated the two germline ends. The CDR3 protein is CASKRTAGNEQFF. CDR3 DNA: TGTGCCAGCAAAAGGACAGCCGGCAATGAGCAGTTCTTC.

The chain links TRBV5-1 to TRBJ1-1, with 11 bases fitting TRBD1. This CDR3 comprises 13 residues. The trim removed 4 bases at V and 14 bases at J, leaving 10 bases unmatched. The germline V gene has CDR1 SGHRS and CDR2 YFSETQ. CDR3 loop: CASSIGTGGYPFF. Here the CDR3 DNA reads TGCGCCAGCAGCATCGGGACAGGGGGATACCCGTTCTTT.

The J gene is TRBJ2-3, the V gene TRBV2; 8 bases are a match to TRBD1. CDR1 SNHLY and CDR2 FYNNEI come from the germline V gene. The CDR3 is 19 residues long. After removal of 7 bases from V and 3 bases from J, the junction contained 21 bases not matched to a gene. CDR3 coding DNA: TGTGCCAGCACCCGAGGACAGGGAACGAAAGGGGCCGGGACAGATACGCAGTATTTT. Its translation: CASTRGQGTKGAGTDTQYF.

This chain links TRBV29-1 with TRBJ2-7; D gene uncertain. Germline assignment: CDR1 SQVTM and CDR2 ANQGSEA. This CDR3 has 13 amino acids. V lost 6 bases and J lost 0, with 12 bases in between. CDR3 nucleotides: TGCAGCGTCGTAGCCTGGATCTCCTACGAGCAGTACTTC. Encoded protein: CSVVAWISYEQYF.

This chain uses TRBV28 with TRBJ2-7; D is unresolved. Looked up from germline, CDR1 is MDHEN and CDR2 is SYDVKM. CDR3 size: 13 residues. V lost 6 bases to trimming and J lost 5 bases, with 14 bases between them. CDR3 sequence reads: CASSISQSHEQYF. The DNA of the CDR3 is TGTGCCAGCAGCATTTCACAGAGCCACGAGCAGTACTTC.

The chain uses TRBV30 and TRBJ2-7, with 11 bases lining up with TRBD2. This CDR3 has 19 residues. Germline assignment: CDR1 GTSNPN and CDR2 SVGIG (reference sequence). The trim removed 3 bases at V and 2 bases at J, leaving 18 bases unmatched. The CDR3: CAWSPSLAGERYSPYEQYF. Here the CDR3 DNA reads TGTGCCTGGAGCCCATCACTAGCGGGAGAACGTTATTCGCCCTACGAGCAGTACTTC.

This clone was detected once. V and J are TRBV7-2 and TRBJ2-7; D possibly corresponds to TRBD2 (5 bases). Trimming stripped 1 base from V and 5 bases from J, with 9 bases between. Germline assignment: CDR1 SGHTA and CDR2 FQGNSA. The length of the CDR3 is 13 residues. In nucleotides, the CDR3 is TGTGCCAGCAGCTTAGAATGGAGGAACGAGCAGTACTTC. This sequence encodes CASSLEWRNEQYF.

This chain joins TRBV5-6 and TRBJ2-7; 8 bases are shared with TRBD1. V gave up 1 base and J gave up 5 bases; unmatched junction bases: 8. This CDR3 spans 15 amino acids. Germline CDR1 SGHDT, CDR2 YYEEEE. CDR3 nucleotides: TGTGCCAGCAGCTTGACGGCAGGGGGCGTCAACGAGCAGTACTTC. Its translation is CASSLTAGGVNEQYF.

The gene calls are TRBV11-3 and TRBJ2-2, with TRBD2 matching over 14 bases. The CDR3 loop spans 15 amino acids. V gave up 5 bases and J gave up 6 bases; unmatched junction bases: 2. The V gene's germline CDR1 is SGHNT and CDR2 YENEEA. CDR3 protein: CASSPGLAGAGELFF. CDR3 bases: TGTGCCAGCAGCCCGGGACTAGCGGGAGCCGGGGAGCTGTTTTTT.